The present T cell receptor beta chain was sequenced within a study of long-term antiretroviral therapy in people with HIV. Study results and caveats: Data on ART adherence, viral resistance or therapy changes were unavailable. Collection spanned 2004 to 2017; ART regimens may be less effective than current ones. Compared with controls, HIV repertoires showed narrower CDR3 length ranges.

There are 14 residues in the CDR3. V was clipped by 0 bases and J by 13 bases; unmatched bases: 5. CDR1 is LGHNA and CDR2 is YNFKEQ in the germline V gene. Survey level was the resolution at which the v3.0 immunoSEQ assay ran. TCRdb's table, derived via immunoSEQ multiplex PCR, lists solely in-frame clones and lacks some. The data show 25,000 to 35,000 clones, roughly 96% seen once. It was in the United States that all participants with HIV were treated. Concerning this clone itself: Its antigen is not identified.

The sequenced sample was unsorted PBMCs, obtained about 6.6 years after starting antiretroviral therapy. The V and J genes are TRBV4-2 and TRBJ1-6; 8 bases agree with TRBD1. The source is a man aged 30 to 45 with HIV. CDR3 loop: CASSQEGQGAPLHF. Here the CDR3 DNA reads TGTGCCAGCAGCCAAGAAGGGCAGGGGGCGCCCCTCCACTTT.